The next 18 T cell receptor beta chains were all read from a single sample in a study of blood T cells in healthy people across ages. A second PCR, run for roughly 7 to 12 cycles, used a sample-barcoded 5' primer plus a J-beta primer mix. TCRdb called the 5' RACE reads again in MiXCR, with one record for every CDR3 protein. The data hold approximately 800,000 distinct CDR3 sequences, with about 59% observed a single time. What was sequenced was blood. These receptors originate from a man younger than 45 in good health.

This chain joins TRBV11-2 and TRBJ2-1; D not resolved. This CDR3 contains 13 residues. Trimming stripped 5 bases from V and 8 bases from J, with 13 bases between. Looked up from germline, CDR1 is SGHAT and CDR2 is FQNNGV. Written as DNA, the CDR3 is TGTGCCAGCAGCATTAGGACGCAGGATGAGCAGTTCTTC. This translates into CASSIRTQDEQFF.

There are many counts of this clonotype. This rearrangement joins TRBV3-1 to TRBJ2-1; a possible D gene is TRBD2 (5 bases). Germline CDR1 is LGHDT and CDR2 is YNNKEL (reference sequence). V was pared by 0 bases and J by 13 bases, with 16 bases between. The CDR3 is made up of 14 amino acids. The CDR3 region is CASSQDNLRGPQFF. DNA of the CDR3: TGTGCCAGCAGCCAAGATAATTTGCGAGGGCCCCAGTTCTTC.

This rearrangement joins TRBV20-1 to TRBJ2-5; TRBD1 agrees at 9 bases. Judging by the DNA end, TRBJ2-7 fits better; the J call may be wrong. The germline V gene has CDR1 DFQATT and CDR2 SNEGSKA (reference sequence). The CDR3 has 13 amino acids. CDR3 loop: CSAEDRGMYEQYF. CDR3 bases: TGCAGTGCTGAAGACAGGGGGATGTACGAGCAGTACTTC.

J is TRBJ1-3 and V is TRBV20-1, with D unclear. Looked up from germline, CDR1 is DFQATT and CDR2 is SNEGSKA (reference sequence). The CDR3 loop spans 14 amino acids. Trimming took off 3 bases at V and 1 base at J, with 10 bases between the two ends. Here the CDR3 reads CSASLRESGNTIYF. The CDR3 bases are TGCAGTGCTAGTTTACGGGAATCTGGAAACACCATATATTTT.

This chain connects TRBV18 to TRBJ1-3; D gene unclear. CDR1 and CDR2 (germline): KGHSH, LQKENI. Trimming took off 3 bases at V and 2 bases at J, with 14 bases between the two ends. The CDR3 is made up of 16 amino acids. CDR3 loop: CASSPSFRSPGNTIYF. CDR3 bases: TGTGCCAGCTCACCGTCGTTCCGGAGCCCTGGAAACACCATATATTTT.

The V and J genes are TRBV29-1 and TRBJ2-7; D unresolved. This CDR3 has 13 amino acids. The V gene lost 7 bases and the J gene lost 0 bases, with 13 bases spanning the gap. The germline gives CDR1 SQVTM, CDR2 ANQGSEA. The DNA for the CDR3 is TGCAGCGCCGAAGGCGGCTCCTCCTACGAGCAGTACTTC. Its translation is CSAEGGSSYEQYF.

This chain joins TRBV6-1 and TRBJ2-6; no clear D gene. Trimming pared 3 bases from V and 4 bases from J, leaving 13 bases between. The CDR3 is 16 residues long. CDR1 and CDR2 (germline): MNHNS, SASEGT. As DNA, the CDR3 is TGTGCCAGCAGTGACGATGGGAATCTAGGGGCCAACGTCCTGACTTTC. It translates to CASSDDGNLGANVLTF.

This chain joins TRBV5-6 and TRBJ2-2, with D hard to call. Trimming shortened V by 2 bases and J by 1 base, and 6 bases separated the two germline ends. The CDR3 consists of 14 residues. The germline gives CDR1 SGHDT, CDR2 YYEEEE. The CDR3 nucleotides are TGTGCCAGCAGCTTACAGATGAACACCGGGGAGCTGTTTTTT. This encodes CASSLQMNTGELFF.

The chain joins TRBV28 to TRBJ1-5; D is unclear. With 6 bases removed from V and 4 bases from J, the gap between germline ends came to 25 bases. The CDR3 loop spans 18 amino acids. Germline V gene lookup returns CDR1 MDHEN and CDR2 SYDVKM. CDR3: CASSSNPGYRVRNQPQHF. In DNA form, the CDR3 reads TGTGCCAGCAGCTCTAATCCCGGATACCGAGTTAGGAATCAGCCCCAGCATTTT.

V is TRBV7-2 and J is TRBJ2-5; 7 nucleotides match TRBD2. V lost 4 bases and J lost 2; bases outside the gene matches: 13. Germline V gene sequence: CDR1 SGHTA, CDR2 FQGNSA. This CDR3 has 17 residues. The CDR3 reads CASSSPGRSGAQETQYF. In nucleotides, the CDR3 is TGTGCCAGCAGCTCCCCGGGGCGGAGCGGGGCACAAGAGACCCAGTACTTC.

The V gene is TRBV10-3, the J gene TRBJ2-7; either TRBD1 or TRBD2 may fit D (6 bases each). This CDR3 has 16 amino acids. Trimming shortened V by 0 bases and J by 2 bases, and 14 bases separated the two germline ends. The germline V gene has CDR1 ENHRY and CDR2 SYGVKD. The CDR3 region has the DNA TGTGCCATCAGTGAGTCAGGGGGGCCCCCTACCTACGAGCAGTACTTC. This translates into CAISESGGPPTYEQYF.

This clonotype was picked up a small number of times. This CDR3 reads CSAPSLGGGTRTSYNEQFF. DNA for the CDR3: TGCAGTGCTCCCTCCCTAGGGGGGGGAACTCGGACCTCCTACAATGAGCAGTTCTTC. The chain recombines TRBV20-1 with TRBJ2-1; TRBD2 might be the D (7 bases). CDR1 and CDR2 (germline): DFQATT, SNEGSKA (reference sequence). CDR3 length: 19 amino acids. V was trimmed by 5 bases and J by 0 bases, leaving 26 bases between them.

This rearrangement joins TRBV5-1 to TRBJ1-1; D unclear. The V gene lost 9 bases and the J gene lost 4 bases, with 10 bases spanning the gap. This CDR3 is 11 amino acids long. Germline-derived CDR1 and CDR2 are SGHRS and YFSETQ. The CDR3 is CATRIRTEAFF. CDR3 in DNA: TGCGCCACCCGTATTCGCACTGAAGCTTTCTTT.

This clonotype was counted a single time. The chain joins TRBV29-1 to TRBJ1-4; 9 positions match TRBD1. The trim removed 6 bases at V and 4 bases at J, leaving 3 bases unmatched. The germline V gene encodes CDR1 SQVTM and CDR2 ANQGSEA. This CDR3 comprises 13 residues. CDR3: CSVGQGINEKLFF. The CDR3 DNA follows: TGCAGCGTAGGACAGGGGATTAATGAAAAACTGTTTTTT.

In this sample, this clonotype turned up a few times. The V gene is TRBV7-2, the J gene TRBJ1-1; 7 bases map to TRBD1. The germline CDR1 and CDR2 sequences are SGHTA and FQGNSA. With 6 bases clipped from V and 1 base from J, the junction kept 5 bases outside the gene matches. This CDR3 has 14 amino acids. As DNA, the CDR3 is TGTGCCAGCAGTGGCCGGGACAGGAACACTGAAGCTTTCTTT. It yields the protein CASSGRDRNTEAFF.

With respect to this clonotype: Sequence at one end of the junction differs from germline and may be a read error. CDR3: CATGRDRGAYNEQFF. The CDR3 nucleotides read TGTGCCACCGGCAGAGATCGGGGCGCCTACAATGAGCAGTTCTTC. This chain connects TRBV15 to TRBJ2-1; D might be TRBD1 or TRBD2, each matching 5 bases. CDR1 and CDR2 (germline): LNHNV, YYDKDF (reference sequence). The CDR3 sequence is 15 residues long.

The CDR3 DNA reads as TGTGCCAGCAGCGTAGATGGGAGTCTGCGCAATGAGCAGTTCTTC. This encodes CASSVDGSLRNEQFF. The chain is built from TRBV9 and TRBJ2-1; D is perhaps TRBD2 (5 bases). CDR3 length equals 15 residues. Trimming stripped 0 bases from V and 6 bases from J, with 13 bases between. Germline V gives CDR1 SGDLS, CDR2 YYNGEE. Using reference TRBV9 and TRBJ2-1 for the parts outside the CDR3, the full variable domain is DSGVTQTPKHLITATGQRVTLRCSPRSGDLSVYWYQQSLDQGLQFLIQYYNGEERAKGNILERFSAQQFPDLHSELNLSSLELGDSALYFCASSVDGSLRNEQFFGPGTRLTVL.

CDR3 sequence reads: CASRERVAYGGYTF. The CDR3 DNA reads TGTGCCAGCAGGGAGAGGGTTGCATACGGTGGCTACACCTTC. The chain combines TRBV2 with TRBJ1-2; D call uncertain. This CDR3 region has 14 residues. Germline V gene data show CDR1 as SNHLY and CDR2 as FYNNEI. Deletions cut 6 bases from V and 7 bases from J, with 18 bases between.